This entry lists 28 T cell receptor beta chains sequenced from one sample in a study of T-cell memory formation after mild COVID-19. TCRdb re-called the 5' RACE reads through MiXCR, storing one row per CDR3 protein. This sample carries about 140,000 distinct CDR3 sequences, approximately 25% of them seen once, and the ten largest clones take approximately 25%. The sequencing sample was made of PBMCs or a T cell subset sorted from them (not recorded which). These receptors were obtained from an adult woman who had mild COVID-19 (a few samples of this study predate the infection). Cell type and time point are not known.

This clonotype was observed a few times. V gene TRBV6-5 combines with J gene TRBJ2-1; D may correspond to TRBD1 or TRBD2 (5 bases each). V lost 6 bases and J lost 9, with 18 bases in between. The CDR3 sequence is 14 residues long. Per the germline V gene, CDR1 is MNHEY and CDR2 is SVGAGI. Written as DNA, the CDR3 is TGTGCCAGCAGCCCTAGCTCCGCTGGGGCTGAGCAGTTCTTC. Protein sequence: CASSPSSAGAEQFF.

This clonotype was counted a few times. The gene calls are TRBV7-9 and TRBJ2-7, with TRBD1 identical over 8 bases. This CDR3 has 16 residues. The V gene end was trimmed by 5 bases and the J gene end by 3 bases; junction bases not matched to a gene: 12. CDR1 and CDR2 (germline): SEHNR, FQNEAQ (reference sequence). This CDR3 is CASSHTGTGAIYEQYF. CDR3 coding DNA: TGTGCCAGCAGCCACACCGGGACAGGAGCAATCTACGAGCAGTACTTC. Based on the CDR3 plus reference TRBV7-9 and TRBJ2-7, the full variable domain is DTGVSQNPRHKITKRGQNVTFRCDPISEHNRLYWYRQTLGQGPEFLTYFQNEAQLEKSRLLSDRFSAERPKGSFSTLEIQRTEQGDSAMYLCASSHTGTGAIYEQYFGPGTRLTVT.

As DNA, the CDR3 is TGTGCCACCAGTGATTTGAACACTGAAGCTTTCTTT. Translated: CATSDLNTEAFF. The rearrangement joins TRBV24-1 to TRBJ1-1, with unresolved D. The germline V gene has CDR1 KGHDR and CDR2 SFDVKD. V was trimmed by 0 bases and J by 2 bases, leaving 0 bases between them. CDR3 length: 12 amino acids.

A few counts support this clonotype. The gene calls are TRBV7-9 and TRBJ2-7; TRBD1 matches 12 bases. Germline CDR1 reads SEHNR; CDR2 reads FQNEAQ (reference sequence). The J segment lost 5 bases and the V segment lost 5 bases, leaving 7 bases of the junction unmatched. This CDR3 contains 15 residues. CDR3 sequence reads: CASSNRDRGLDEQYF. The CDR3 DNA reads as TGTGCCAGCAGCAACAGGGACAGGGGGCTGGACGAGCAGTACTTC.

The rearrangement joins TRBV5-1 to TRBJ2-2, with D possibly TRBD1 on 5 matching bases. Trimming shortened V by 9 bases and J by 5 bases, and 8 bases separated the two germline ends. Germline V gene sequence: CDR1 SGHRS, CDR2 YFSETQ. This CDR3 is 11 amino acids long. The CDR3 DNA reads TGCGCCACCCAGGGTACCGGGGAGCTGTTTTTT. This gives the protein CATQGTGELFF. The entire variable domain, with the rest obtained from reference TRBV5-1 and TRBJ2-2, is as follows: KAGVTQTPRYLIKTRGQQVTLSCSPISGHRSVSWYQQTPGQGLQFLFEYFSETQRNKGNFPGRFSGRQFSNSRSEMNVSTLELGDSALYLCATQGTGELFFGEGSRLTVL.

DNA for the CDR3: TGTGCCTGGAGTGTTAACACTGAAGCTTTCTTT. Translation gives CAWSVNTEAFF. V gene TRBV30 combines with J gene TRBJ1-1; D remains ambiguous. Trimming removed 0 bases at V and 2 bases at J, with 1 base between. This CDR3 is built from 11 residues. Germline values: CDR1 GTSNPN, CDR2 SVGIG (reference sequence). The variable domain in full, with the rest retrieved from reference TRBV30 and TRBJ1-1, is SQTIHQWPATLVQPVGSPLSLECTVEGTSNPNLYWYRQAAGRGLQLLFYSVGIGQISSEVPQNLSASRPQDRQFILSSKKLLLSDSGFYLCAWSVNTEAFFGQGTRLTVV.

A few counts support this clonotype. This chain connects TRBV7-9 to TRBJ1-1; D remains ambiguous. CDR3 size: 12 residues. Trimming took 2 bases from V and 6 from J, leaving 7 bases between them. Germline V gene sequence: CDR1 SEHNR, CDR2 FQNEAQ (reference sequence). The CDR3 region has the DNA TGTGCCAGCAGCTTATCGGTCCCTGAAGCTTTCTTT. Translated: CASSLSVPEAFF.

This clonotype turned up a few times. V is TRBV7-2 and J is TRBJ1-2, with D tentatively TRBD1 (5 bases). CDR1 is SGHTA, CDR2 FQGNSA, per germline. Deletions cut 6 bases from V and 2 bases from J, with 10 bases between. This CDR3 has 13 residues. The CDR3: CASRGDINYGYTF. CDR3 in DNA: TGTGCCAGCAGAGGGGATATCAACTATGGCTACACCTTC. Together with reference TRBV7-2 and TRBJ1-2, the CDR3 gives the full variable domain: GAGVSQSPSNKVTEKGKDVELRCDPISGHTALYWYRQSLGQGLEFLIYFQGNSAPDKSGLPSDRFSAERTGGSVSTLTIQRTQQEDSAVYLCASRGDINYGYTFGSGTRLTVV.

V usage is TRBV15 and J usage is TRBJ1-2; TRBD1 might be the D (5 bases). The CDR3 totals 17 residues. The V end lost 0 bases, the J end lost 4 bases, and 18 bases lay between the germline ends. From germline, CDR1 is LNHNV and CDR2 YYDKDF (reference sequence). CDR3 amino acids: CATSRDIRDFRRYGYTF. CDR3 DNA: TGTGCCACCAGCAGAGATATCAGGGACTTCAGACGCTATGGCTACACCTTC.

This clonotype was seen just once. The chain has TRBV14 and TRBJ2-7, with unresolved D. There are 14 residues in the CDR3. Germline V gene lookup returns CDR1 SGHDN and CDR2 FVKESK. Trimming stripped 1 base from V and 10 bases from J, with 17 bases between. The CDR3 here is CASSQVGPPSPQYF. The CDR3 DNA sequence: TGTGCCAGCAGCCAAGTTGGGCCGCCCTCCCCACAGTACTTC.

The chain uses TRBV27 and TRBJ1-5; D unclear. The V gene lost 5 bases and the J gene lost 0 bases, with 8 bases spanning the gap. Germline lookup yields CDR1 MNHEY and CDR2 SMNVEV (reference sequence). The CDR3 sequence is 14 residues long. Here the CDR3 reads CASSLRDSNQPQHF. The CDR3 DNA reads as TGTGCCAGCAGTCTAAGGGATAGCAATCAGCCCCAGCATTTT.

V gene TRBV7-9 combines with J gene TRBJ2-7; D assignment may be TRBD1 or TRBD2 (5 bases each). The CDR3 runs to 12 residues. The V and J ends lost 5 bases and 7 bases respectively, with 12 bases between them. CDR1 is SEHNR and CDR2 is FQNEAQ in the germline V gene (reference sequence). In nucleotides, the CDR3 is TGTGCCAGCAGCGTACTCGGGGCGGAGCAGTACTTC. Translating it yields CASSVLGAEQYF.

The V and J genes are TRBV4-2 and TRBJ2-7; 8 bases line up with TRBD1. The germline V gene encodes CDR1 LGHNA and CDR2 YNFKEQ. The CDR3 has 17 amino acids. V was pared by 1 base and J by 7 bases, with 15 bases of the junction left unmatched. The CDR3 DNA reads TGTGCCAGCAGCCAAGGGAGGACAGGGAGACCCATGGGTGAGCAGTACTTC. It translates to CASSQGRTGRPMGEQYF.

The chain links TRBV18 to TRBJ2-5; no definite D call. Germline V gives CDR1 KGHSH, CDR2 LQKENI. The CDR3 is made up of 12 amino acids. The V end was cut by 2 bases, the J end by 5 bases, with 6 bases between. The CDR3 DNA reads TGTGCCAGCTCACCAATAGACGAGACCCAGTACTTC. Amino acids: CASSPIDETQYF.

At least ten counts were recorded for this clonotype. J is TRBJ1-5 and V is TRBV5-6, with a tentative D call TRBD1 (6 bases). V was trimmed by 2 bases and J by 7 bases, leaving 10 bases between them. The germline V gene encodes CDR1 SGHDT and CDR2 YYEEEE. The CDR3 spans 13 residues. In DNA, the CDR3 is TGTGCCAGCAGCTTAGGGGGGGGCCAGCCCCAGCATTTT. This gives the protein CASSLGGGQPQHF.

This clonotype has a handful of counts. This chain connects TRBV12-3 or TRBV12-4 to TRBJ2-7, with TRBD2 matching over 7 bases. Trimming took 6 bases from V and 2 from J; bases not matched to a gene: 7. This CDR3 region has 14 residues. The DNA of the CDR3 is TGTGCCAGCAGCCTCACTAGCGTTCCCTACGAGCAGTACTTC. Translation gives CASSLTSVPYEQYF.

This clonotype was counted a few times. This chain uses TRBV28 with TRBJ2-4; D possibly uses TRBD1 or TRBD2 (6 bases each). Between the trimmed V and J ends, which lost 3 bases and 0 bases, there was a span of 15 bases. There are 17 residues in the CDR3. Germline loops: CDR1 MDHEN, CDR2 SYDVKM. The CDR3: CASSFPPGGEAKNIQYF. The CDR3 coding sequence is TGTGCCAGCAGTTTCCCCCCCGGGGGCGAAGCCAAAAACATTCAGTACTTC.

This clonotype was counted between two and nine times. The chain couples TRBV3-1 to TRBJ1-1; D is unclear. Germline values: CDR1 LGHDT, CDR2 YNNKEL (reference sequence). V lost 4 bases to trimming and J lost 4 bases, with 7 bases between them. This CDR3 is 12 amino acids long. CDR3: CASSLGPTEAFF. In DNA form, the CDR3 reads TGTGCCAGCAGCCTTGGCCCCACTGAAGCTTTCTTT.

The CDR3 DNA follows: TGTGCCAGCAGCCCACCTGCCGGGGGCCCCTATGGCTACACCTTC. This translates into CASSPPAGGPYGYTF. The rearrangement joins TRBV9 to TRBJ1-2, with D tentatively TRBD1 (6 bases). This CDR3 has 15 amino acids. Per germline, CDR1 SGDLS and CDR2 YYNGEE. V was pared by 4 bases and J by 4 bases, with 17 bases between.

This clonotype was picked up many times. This chain uses TRBV5-1 with TRBJ2-7; unclear D gene. The CDR3 is 13 amino acids. CDR1 is SGHRS and CDR2 is YFSETQ in the germline V gene. Trimming pared 4 bases from V and 7 bases from J, leaving 15 bases between. CDR3 loop: CASSPRAEGEQYF. DNA of the CDR3: TGCGCCAGCAGCCCCCGGGCAGAAGGTGAGCAGTACTTC.

A few counts support this clonotype. The CDR3 region has the DNA TGCGCCAGCAGCCAACGGGAGGGAGACAATGAGCAGTTCTTC. Encoded protein: CASSQREGDNEQFF. This rearrangement joins TRBV4-3 to TRBJ2-1; 8 bases line up with TRBD2. Germline V CDR1 and CDR2: LGHNA, YSLEER. V lost 2 bases and J lost 5; bases outside the gene matches: 2. The CDR3 has 14 residues.

The chain joins TRBV29-1 to TRBJ2-3; D is unresolved. From germline, CDR1 is SQVTM and CDR2 ANQGSEA. V lost 4 bases and J lost 1, with 15 bases in between. The CDR3 runs to 15 residues. The CDR3 is CSVVWQLSGTDTQYF. CDR3 coding DNA: TGCAGCGTTGTCTGGCAGCTATCGGGCACAGATACGCAGTATTTT.

This clonotype occurred a few times. CDR3 nucleotides: TGTGCCAGCAGCTTGGCATACACTGAAGCTTTCTTT. Its protein is CASSLAYTEAFF. This chain links TRBV5-6 with TRBJ1-1; D not certain. Trimming cost V 0 bases and J 3 bases, with 3 bases left between them. The length of the CDR3 is 12 residues. The germline V gene has CDR1 SGHDT and CDR2 YYEEEE.

This clonotype turned up a few times. The V and J genes are TRBV5-5 and TRBJ2-2, with 13 bases matching TRBD2. The CDR3 is 17 amino acids. CDR1 is SGHKS, CDR2 YYEKEE, per germline (reference sequence). J lost 4 bases, V lost 0 bases, and 3 bases had no gene match. The CDR3 DNA is TGTGCCAGCAGCTTGGGACTAGCGGGAGGCCTCACCGGGGAGCTGTTTTTT. Residues: CASSLGLAGGLTGELFF.

This clonotype turned up a few times. The chain is built from TRBV7-9 and TRBJ2-3; tentative D call: TRBD2 (6 bases). V was clipped by 4 bases and J by 2 bases, with 16 bases between them. The germline V gene has CDR1 SEHNR and CDR2 FQNEAQ (reference sequence). The CDR3 consists of 16 residues. This CDR3 reads CASSSTVADYTDTQYF. The CDR3 DNA reads as TGTGCCAGCAGCTCGACCGTGGCGGACTACACAGATACGCAGTATTTT.

This chain joins TRBV7-9 and TRBJ1-1; a weak D match, TRBD1 (6 bases). This CDR3 comprises 16 residues. Germline V gene data show CDR1 as SEHNR and CDR2 as FQNEAQ (reference sequence). V lost 1 base, J lost 4 bases, and 16 bases lay in between. CDR3 protein: CASSLEKGTGPTEAFF. CDR3 in DNA: TGTGCCAGCAGCTTAGAGAAGGGAACAGGGCCCACTGAAGCTTTCTTT.

The chain carries TRBV19 and TRBJ2-2; 9 positions agree with TRBD1. Trimming removed 8 bases from V and 4 bases from J; junction bases left unmatched: 5. The CDR3 is made up of 14 amino acids. Germline V gives CDR1 LNHDA, CDR2 SQIVND (reference sequence). The CDR3 reads CASWDREATGELFF. The CDR3 DNA is TGTGCCAGTTGGGACAGGGAGGCCACCGGGGAGCTGTTTTTT.

The rearrangement uses TRBV4-1 and TRBJ1-1, with D unresolved. The V and J ends lost 3 bases and 8 bases respectively, with 16 bases between them. Per germline, CDR1 MGHRA and CDR2 YSYEKL. The CDR3 runs 14 residues. This chain's CDR3 is CASSHINRAEEAFF. CDR3 nucleotide sequence: TGCGCCAGCAGCCATATTAACCGGGCAGAAGAAGCTTTCTTT.